The 30 T cell receptor beta chains presented below share a single source sample, sequenced in a study of T cell responses to AZD1222 COVID-19 vaccine. This table comes from immunoSEQ multiplex PCR, and its TCRdb copy is limited to in-frame clones, with some not included. The sample yields under 200,000 clones, 91% seen once. The sample here was peripheral blood, taken on day 0 of AZD1222 vaccination. These TCRs come from an adult in good health.

V is TRBV10-3 and J is TRBJ2-5, with TRBD1 identical over 7 bases. Germline V lookup: CDR1 ENHRY, CDR2 SYGVKD. This CDR3 comprises 12 residues. After removal of 10 bases from V and 1 base from J, the junction contained 3 bases not matched to a gene. This chain's CDR3 is CATGTAQETQYF. The CDR3 coding sequence is TGTGCCACGGGGACAGCCCAAGAGACCCAGTACTTC.

This rearrangement joins TRBV5-6 to TRBJ2-1, with unresolved D. The CDR3 has 15 amino acids. Trimming left V 4 bases short and J 0 bases short, with 11 bases between. Looked up from germline, CDR1 is SGHDT and CDR2 is YYEEEE. The CDR3 DNA follows: TGTGCCAGCAGCGCGGAATTCAGCTCCTACAATGAGCAGTTCTTC. It is translated as CASSAEFSSYNEQFF.

This clone was counted only a few times. This chain connects TRBV2 to TRBJ2-2; D unclear. V dropped 7 bases and J dropped 8 bases, with 11 bases sitting between them. CDR3 size: 12 residues. The germline V gene encodes CDR1 SNHLY and CDR2 FYNNEI. CDR3 DNA: TGTGCCAGCATTCGGGCGGCGGGGGAGCTGTTTTTT. Protein: CASIRAAGELFF.

V gene TRBV5-6 combines with J gene TRBJ1-1; D gene uncertain. The CDR3 is made up of 14 amino acids. Germline V gene data show CDR1 as SGHDT and CDR2 as YYEEEE. V lost 0 bases and J 0 bases, leaving 6 bases between the germline ends. In nucleotides, the CDR3 is TGTGCCAGCAGCTTGGGAGGGATGAACACTGAAGCTTTCTTT. It yields the protein CASSLGGMNTEAFF.

This chain joins TRBV10-2 and TRBJ1-1; D not certain. Germline CDR1 reads WSHSY; CDR2 reads SAAADI. Trimming took off 5 bases at V and 0 bases at J, with 13 bases between the two ends. The CDR3 totals 15 residues. CDR3 sequence reads: CASSTTAILNTEAFF. CDR3 coding DNA: TGCGCCAGCAGTACGACCGCTATATTGAACACTGAAGCTTTCTTT.

The J gene is TRBJ1-1, the V gene TRBV7-9, with D possibly matching TRBD1 (6 bases). Germline assignment: CDR1 SEHNR and CDR2 FQNEAQ (reference sequence). Deletions cut 3 bases from V and 8 bases from J, with 25 bases between. There are 17 residues in the CDR3. CDR3 sequence (DNA): TGTGCCAGCAGCTTTTTCGGGGTGGACAGTCGCTGGGAGGAAGCTTTCTTT. This sequence encodes CASSFFGVDSRWEEAFF.

The rearrangement links TRBV25-1 to TRBJ2-7; D is unclear. The V gene's germline CDR1 is MGHDK and CDR2 SYGVNS. The V and J ends lost 3 bases and 6 bases respectively, with 9 bases between them. This CDR3 has 12 amino acids. CDR3 nucleotides: TGTGCCAGCAGTGATTTGGTTAGCGAGCAGTACTTC. Translated, it gives CASSDLVSEQYF.

V is TRBV19 and J is TRBJ1-6; TRBD1 might be the D (6 bases). Trimming left V 9 bases short and J 5 bases short, with 11 bases between. The CDR3 has 13 residues. In germline, CDR1 is LNHDA, CDR2 SQIVND (reference sequence). The chain's CDR3 is CASRRQDNSPLHF. CDR3 DNA: TGTGCCAGCCGACGACAGGATAATTCACCCCTCCACTTT.

This clone was seen a handful of times. The chain is built from TRBV29-1 and TRBJ2-2; the D gene is possibly TRBD1 (5 bases). From germline, CDR1 is SQVTM and CDR2 ANQGSEA. The CDR3 spans 13 residues. V lost 6 bases, J lost 6 bases, and 14 bases lay in between. The CDR3 sequence is CSVTRREAGELFF. For the CDR3, the DNA is TGCAGCGTGACCCGCAGGGAAGCCGGGGAGCTGTTTTTT.

V is TRBV5-1 and J is TRBJ2-7; 11 bases align to TRBD2. Germline trimming cut 4 bases from V and 5 bases from J; bases unmatched to any gene: 8. The length of the CDR3 is 15 residues. CDR1 is SGHRS and CDR2 is YFSETQ in the germline V gene. The CDR3 region has the DNA TGCGCCAGCAGCAGAAATAGCGGGAGGGTCCACGAGCAGTACTTC. Protein sequence: CASSRNSGRVHEQYF.

J is TRBJ2-7 and V is TRBV5-8; tentatively, D is TRBD2 (6 bases). The V end was cut by 2 bases, the J end by 7 bases, with 13 bases between. The CDR3 runs to 13 residues. In germline, CDR1 is SGHTS, CDR2 YDEGEE. The DNA of the CDR3 is TGTGCCAGCAGCTTCGTCCTTGGGAGGGAGCAGTACTTC. Translating gives CASSFVLGREQYF.

The CDR3 is CASSYSKNTEAFF. DNA for the CDR3: TGTGCCAGCAGTTACTCTAAAAACACTGAAGCTTTCTTT. This rearrangement joins TRBV6-5 to TRBJ1-1; no definite D call. Trimming removed 0 bases from V and 2 bases from J, with 4 bases in between. The CDR3 runs 13 residues. The germline gives CDR1 MNHEY, CDR2 SVGAGI.

The rearrangement links TRBV4-3 to TRBJ1-1, with a weak D call TRBD1 (6 bases). The CDR3 consists of 17 residues. Germline V gene data show CDR1 as LGHNA and CDR2 as YSLEER. V was trimmed by 3 bases and J by 4 bases, leaving 21 bases between them. CDR3 residues: CASSQHGGAGVGTEAFF. The CDR3 nucleotides read TGCGCCAGCAGCCAGCATGGGGGCGCGGGTGTCGGCACTGAAGCTTTCTTT.

For the CDR3, the DNA is TGTGCCAGTAGTTGGAATAATTCACCCCTCCACTTT. It is translated as CASSWNNSPLHF. The genes are TRBV19 and TRBJ1-6; no clear D. Looked up from germline, CDR1 is LNHDA and CDR2 is SQIVND (reference sequence). The length of the CDR3 is 12 residues. Trimming left V 5 bases short and J 5 bases short, with 4 bases between.

A remark on this clone: The junction and the germline gene differ at one end; a read error may be behind it. The CDR3 DNA follows: TGTGCTAGCAGCTCAATAGCGGGAGTTGGGTACAATGAGCAGTTCTTC. Its protein is CASSSIAGVGYNEQFF. The chain couples TRBV7-7 to TRBJ2-1, with 9 bases fitting TRBD2. CDR3 size: 16 residues. The germline V gene has CDR1 SSHAT and CDR2 FNYEAQ (reference sequence).

Here the CDR3 reads CASRHSGASTDTQYF. CDR3 bases: TGTGCCAGTAGACATAGCGGGGCTAGCACAGATACGCAGTATTTT. This chain joins TRBV19 and TRBJ2-3, with 8 nucleotides matching TRBD2. V was clipped by 6 bases and J by 0 bases; unmatched bases: 5. The CDR3 covers 15 residues. Looked up from germline, CDR1 is LNHDA and CDR2 is SQIVND (reference sequence).

In nucleotides, the CDR3 is TGCGCCAGTCGAGGCAGGTCCAATGAGCAGTTCTTC. This translates into CASRGRSNEQFF. V usage is TRBV10-1 and J usage is TRBJ2-1; D gene uncertain. The CDR3 covers 12 residues. Deletions cut 9 bases from V and 6 bases from J, with 12 bases between. The germline CDR1 and CDR2 sequences are WNHNN and SYGVQD (reference sequence).

This clone has only one observation. CDR3 nucleotides: TGTGCCAGCAGCCATGGGATAGTAAGGGAAAAACTGTTTTTT. This translates into CASSHGIVREKLFF. V gene TRBV14 combines with J gene TRBJ1-4; D is unclear. The CDR3 is 14 residues long. Germline V gene lookup returns CDR1 SGHDN and CDR2 FVKESK. The germline V and J ends were trimmed by 3 bases and 8 bases, with 13 bases remaining between them.

The chain combines TRBV6-6 with TRBJ1-6, with D maybe TRBD1 (5 bases). Germline CDR1 and CDR2: MNHNY and SVGAGI (reference sequence). The V end was cut by 0 bases, the J end by 7 bases, with 10 bases between. The CDR3 spans 15 residues. CDR3 DNA sequence: TGTGCCAGCAGTTACTCCGGGGGAAAGAATTCACCCCTCCACTTT. Translating gives CASSYSGGKNSPLHF.

The chain uses TRBV3-1 (or the pseudogene TRBV3-2) and TRBJ1-1; tentatively, D is TRBD1 (6 bases). V was cut by 5 bases and J by 1 base, with 11 bases left in between. This CDR3 region has 14 residues. CDR1 is LGHDT, CDR2 YNNKEL, per germline (reference sequence). CDR3 nucleotides: TGTGCCAGCAGCTACAGACAGGAGAACACTGAAGCTTTCTTT. As protein: CASSYRQENTEAFF.

The chain has TRBV30 and TRBJ2-3; 12 nucleotides line up with TRBD2. After removal of 1 base from V and 5 bases from J, the junction contained 13 bases not matched to a gene. Germline CDR1 reads GTSNPN; CDR2 reads SVGIG (reference sequence). The CDR3 runs to 18 residues. The CDR3 coding sequence is TGTGCCTGGAGTGCCCAGCTAGCGGGAGGGCCGGGTAAAGATACGCAGTATTTT. It is translated as CAWSAQLAGGPGKDTQYF.

V is TRBV11-1 and J is TRBJ2-5; D is possibly TRBD2 (5 bases). This CDR3 spans 13 amino acids. Trimming left V 1 base short and J 9 bases short, with 12 bases between. CDR1 and CDR2 from the germline V gene are SGHAT and FQDESV (reference sequence). CDR3 amino acids: CASSLEDGVPQYF. The CDR3 nucleotides read TGTGCCAGCAGCTTAGAGGACGGGGTCCCCCAGTACTTC.

Regarding this clone: Other DNA sequences of this sample code for an identical CDR3. The chain couples TRBV9 to TRBJ2-4; D remains ambiguous. Looked up from germline, CDR1 is SGDLS and CDR2 is YYNGEE. The V and J ends lost 0 bases and 5 bases respectively, with 6 bases between them. The CDR3 has 13 amino acids. CDR3 region: CASSVGLQNIQYF. CDR3 DNA: TGTGCCAGCAGCGTAGGTCTCCAAAACATTCAGTACTTC.

The chain employs TRBV7-2 and TRBJ1-2; D is uncertain. The CDR3 totals 12 residues. Trimming left V 1 base short and J 3 bases short, with 3 bases between. Germline V gene data show CDR1 as SGHTA and CDR2 as FQGNSA. Here the CDR3 reads CASSLVDYGYTF. The CDR3 DNA is TGTGCCAGCAGCTTAGTAGACTATGGCTACACCTTC. The full variable domain, with the rest looked up from reference TRBV7-2 and TRBJ1-2, is GAGVSQSPSNKVTEKGKDVELRCDPISGHTALYWYRQSLGQGLEFLIYFQGNSAPDKSGLPSDRFSAERTGGSVSTLTIQRTQQEDSAVYLCASSLVDYGYTFGSGTRLTVV.

V usage is TRBV29-1 and J usage is TRBJ1-1; possibly TRBD1 for D (5 bases). The CDR3 is 13 residues long. Per germline, CDR1 SQVTM and CDR2 ANQGSEA. With 7 bases removed from V and 1 base from J, the gap between germline ends came to 13 bases. As DNA, the CDR3 is TGCAGCGCTAAACAGGTGTCGAACACTGAAGCTTTCTTT. Translated: CSAKQVSNTEAFF. Based on the CDR3 plus reference TRBV29-1 and TRBJ1-1, the full variable domain is SAVISQKPSRDICQRGTSLTIQCQVDSQVTMMFWYRQQPGQSLTLIATANQGSEATYESGFVIDKFPISRPNLTFSTLTVSNMSPEDSSIYLCSAKQVSNTEAFFGQGTRLTVV.

This rearrangement joins TRBV7-6 to TRBJ1-1, with TRBD1 matching over 8 bases. The CDR3 length is 16 residues. The V gene end was trimmed by 5 bases and the J gene end by 5 bases; junction bases not matched to a gene: 13. Germline CDR1 is SGHVS and CDR2 is FNYEAQ. CDR3 residues: CASSDYSRTGRTEAFF. The DNA of the CDR3 is TGTGCCAGCAGCGATTATTCCCGGACAGGGAGGACTGAAGCTTTCTTT.

The J gene is TRBJ1-2, the V gene TRBV7-2; 8 positions match TRBD1. Germline CDR1 SGHTA, CDR2 FQGNSA. V lost 4 bases to trimming and J lost 6 bases; unmatched junction nucleotides: 13. This CDR3 is built from 16 residues. The DNA for the CDR3 is TGTGCCAGCAGCTCAACGGACAGGGAATTTTGGGATGGCTACACCTTC. It translates to CASSSTDREFWDGYTF.

The chain couples TRBV10-3 to TRBJ1-4; D is ambiguous. CDR3 length equals 12 residues. V was trimmed by 8 bases and J by 0 bases, leaving 4 bases between them. The germline V gene has CDR1 ENHRY and CDR2 SYGVKD. The CDR3 protein is CAIAATNEKLFF. The DNA for the CDR3 is TGTGCCATCGCTGCAACTAATGAAAAACTGTTTTTT.

The rearrangement links TRBV27 to TRBJ2-3; 7 nucleotides match TRBD2. V shed 6 bases, J shed 2 bases, and the junction held 8 bases outside the gene matches. The CDR3 totals 15 residues. Germline CDR1 reads MNHEY; CDR2 reads SMNVEV (reference sequence). The DNA for the CDR3 is TGTGCCAGCAGAACAAAGCGGGAAGTCACAGATACGCAGTATTTT. It encodes CASRTKREVTDTQYF.

The CDR3 loop is CASSPQVNTEAFF. The CDR3 DNA sequence: TGTGCCAGCAGCCCACAGGTGAACACTGAAGCTTTCTTT. The V and J genes are TRBV14 and TRBJ1-1, with D maybe TRBD1 (5 bases). Per germline, CDR1 SGHDN and CDR2 FVKESK. This CDR3 has 13 residues. V lost 4 bases and J 0 bases, leaving 6 bases between the germline ends.